This TCR beta chain came from a study of graft-versus-host responses after intestinal transplantation. Whole-study context: Recipients uniformly received anti-thymocyte globulin induction, followed by tacrolimus and steroids for about three years.

The assay was immunoSEQ multiplex PCR, and TCRdb's table has in-frame clones only and misses some. The table shows roughly 100,000 clones, with roughly 90% occurring only once. The germline CDR1 and CDR2 sequences are SGHDT and YYEEEE. Trimming left V 2 bases short and J 6 bases short, with 13 bases between. This CDR3 is built from 14 residues. About this clone itself: Its antigen is currently unknown.

Findings and limits, study-wide: Early post-transplant HvG declines showed an association with peak circulating GvH clone levels. The recipient marrow held GvH clones, and some of them showed up first in ileum or blood. Patients who carried graft-donor T cell macrochimerism also had high graft-versus-host to host-versus-graft clonal ratios in their allografts.

The source was unstimulated CD4+ T cells sorted from spleen or lymph node cells, collected before intestinal transplant. J is TRBJ2-3 and V is TRBV5-6; no firm D call. This receptor was identified in a human donor who received an intestinal transplant. CDR3 DNA sequence: TGTGCCAGCAGCTTAGGATTCGGCAGTGATACGCAGTATTTT. The encoded protein is CASSLGFGSDTQYF.